The rows below give T cell receptor beta chains drawn from one sample of a study of Ad26.COV2.S vaccination and SARS-CoV-2 variants. Sequenced by immunoSEQ multiplex PCR; TCRdb stores in-frame clones only, minus some. Of around 320,000 clones in the sample, around 87% were seen once. The sample here was peripheral blood, taken in a trial of Ad26.COV2.S vaccine versus placebo. Source of these receptors: a person between 18 and 60 years old who received the Ad26.COV2.S COVID-19 vaccine or a placebo. The CDR3 runs from the conserved cysteine through the conserved F or W. D genes are given only for firm matches. Part of the rows lack a size; the others show once, few, many or a class for expanded clones.

j_call	clone_size	v_call	d_call	cdr3_nt	cdr3_aa
TRBJ1-3	few	TRBV19	TRBD1	TGTGCCACCCGGGACAGGGGGCCGGACACCATATATTTT	CATRDRGPDTIYF
TRBJ1-1	-	TRBV18	TRBD1	TGTGCCAGCTCACAGGGGGCCTTGAACACTGAAGCTTTCTTT	CASSQGALNTEAFF
TRBJ1-4	-	TRBV28	-	TGTGCCAGCAGCTTAACTAATGAAAAACTGTTTTTT	CASSLTNEKLFF
TRBJ1-1	-	TRBV5-4	-	TGTGCCAGCAGATCCCTCGAGAGGGACACTGAAGCTTTCTTT	CASRSLERDTEAFF
TRBJ2-5	-	TRBV19	-	TGTGCCAGTAGTTGGGCATCTCAAGAGACCCAGTACTTC	CASSWASQETQYF
TRBJ1-4	-	TRBV5-5	-	TGTGCCAGCAGCTTAGTTATATCAACTAATGAAAAACTGTTTTTT	CASSLVISTNEKLFF
TRBJ2-7	-	TRBV5-1	-	TGCGCCAGCAGCTTACAGGCTAGGGGAGTTTACGAGCAGTACTTC	CASSLQARGVYEQYF
TRBJ2-3	-	TRBV19	TRBD2	TGTGCCAGTAGTCTAGTGGGGGGGGATACGCAGTATTTT	CASSLVGGDTQYF
TRBJ2-2	-	TRBV4-2	TRBD2	TGTGCCAGCAGCCAAGAAGCGGGGGGCACCGGGGAGCTGTTTTTT	CASSQEAGGTGELFF
TRBJ2-2	-	TRBV9	TRBD2	TGTGCCAGCAGCGTAGGACTAGCGGGCCAGGGCACCGGGGAGCTGTTTTTT	CASSVGLAGQGTGELFF
TRBJ2-5	once	TRBV15	-	TGTGCCACCAGCGTACAAGAGACCCAGTACTTC	CATSVQETQYF
TRBJ1-6	-	TRBV5-6	-	TGTGCCAGCAGCTTGACAGGGTCCAAGCTGGGTAATTCACCCCTCCACTTT	CASSLTGSKLGNSPLHF
TRBJ1-5	-	TRBV12-3/TRBV12-4	-	TGTGCCAGCAGTGCCGGCCTTTCCCAGCATTTT	CASSAGLSQHF
TRBJ1-2	-	TRBV7-9	-	TGTGCCAGCAGCTCTGGACAGCTCCCTTCTTTTTTGGGCTACACCTTC	CASSSGQLPSFLGYTF